This T cell receptor beta chain was documented in a study of T cells in Graves' hyperthyroidism and ophthalmopathy. Findings and caveats of the study: Blood also showed most of the thyroid clonotypes that were expanded above 0.001.

CDR3 length equals 14 residues. Germline CDR1 is KGHSH and CDR2 is LQKENI. Trimming at V came to 6 bases and at J to 2 bases, leaving 4 bases not matched to a gene. This clonotype was observed many times. As yet, its antigen is unknown. Each diagnosis drew on symptoms, thyroxine, TRAb, thyroid ultrasound and orbital computed tomography findings. Amplification of TCR beta CDR3 regions used RNA as the template. The HTBI primer set was used in a first-round RT-PCR of the TCR CDR3. Each CDR3 protein is one row after TCRdb ran MiXCR on the multiplex PCR reads. The table lists under 250,000 distinct CDR3 sequences, around 16% of them singletons, with about half in the top ten.

Sequenced sample: blood. The chain recombines TRBV18 with TRBJ2-3, with 8 positions matching TRBD1. This clonotype was obtained from a woman aged 45-60 years with Graves' hyperthyroidism. CDR3 nucleotide sequence: TGTGCCAGCTCTAGACAGGGGCCCACAGATACGCAGTATTTT. This encodes CASSRQGPTDTQYF.